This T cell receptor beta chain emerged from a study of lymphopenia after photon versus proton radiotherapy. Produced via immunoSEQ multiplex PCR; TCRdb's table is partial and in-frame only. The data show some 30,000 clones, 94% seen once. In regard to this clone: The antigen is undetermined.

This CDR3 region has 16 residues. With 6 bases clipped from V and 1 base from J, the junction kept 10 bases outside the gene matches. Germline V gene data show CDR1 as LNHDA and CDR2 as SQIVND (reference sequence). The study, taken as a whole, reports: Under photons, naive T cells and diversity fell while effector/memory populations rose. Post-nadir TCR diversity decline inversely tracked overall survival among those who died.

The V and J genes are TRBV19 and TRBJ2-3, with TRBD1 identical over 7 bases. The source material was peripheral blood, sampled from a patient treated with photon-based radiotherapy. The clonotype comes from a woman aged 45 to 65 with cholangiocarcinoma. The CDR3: CASRTSGTAGTDTQYF. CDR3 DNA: TGTGCCAGTAGGACATCCGGGACAGCTGGCACAGATACGCAGTATTTT.